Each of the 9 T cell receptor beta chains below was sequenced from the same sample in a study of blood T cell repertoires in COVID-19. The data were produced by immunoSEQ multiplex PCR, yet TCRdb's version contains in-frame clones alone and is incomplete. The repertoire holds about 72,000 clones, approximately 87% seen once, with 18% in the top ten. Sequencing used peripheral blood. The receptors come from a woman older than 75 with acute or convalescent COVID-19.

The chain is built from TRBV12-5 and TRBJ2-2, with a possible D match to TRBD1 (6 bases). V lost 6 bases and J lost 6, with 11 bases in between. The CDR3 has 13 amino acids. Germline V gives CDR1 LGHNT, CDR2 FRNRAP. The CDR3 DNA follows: TGTGCTAGTGGCGGGGACATTGCCGGGGAGCTGTTTTTT. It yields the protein CASGGDIAGELFF.

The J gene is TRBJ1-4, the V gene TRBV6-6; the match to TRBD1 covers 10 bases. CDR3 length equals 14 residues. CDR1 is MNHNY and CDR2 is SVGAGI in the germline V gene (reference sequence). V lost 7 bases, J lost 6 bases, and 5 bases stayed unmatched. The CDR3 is CASKGGTGDEKLFF. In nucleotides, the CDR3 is TGTGCCAGCAAGGGCGGGACAGGGGATGAAAAACTGTTTTTT.

CDR3 in amino acids: CASSLPGQGDGYTF. The CDR3 DNA sequence: TGTGCCAGCAGCCTACCGGGACAGGGGGATGGCTACACCTTC. J is TRBJ1-2 and V is TRBV5-6; 11 nucleotides line up with TRBD1. The CDR3 consists of 14 residues. The germline V gene has CDR1 SGHDT and CDR2 YYEEEE. The J segment lost 6 bases and the V segment lost 4 bases, leaving 5 bases of the junction unmatched.

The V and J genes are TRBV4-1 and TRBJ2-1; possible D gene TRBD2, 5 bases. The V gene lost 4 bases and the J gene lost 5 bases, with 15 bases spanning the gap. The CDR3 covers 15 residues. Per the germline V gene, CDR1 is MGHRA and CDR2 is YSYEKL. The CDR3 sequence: CASSPEAQVNNEQFF. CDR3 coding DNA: TGCGCCAGCAGCCCGGAGGCGCAGGTTAACAATGAGCAGTTCTTC.

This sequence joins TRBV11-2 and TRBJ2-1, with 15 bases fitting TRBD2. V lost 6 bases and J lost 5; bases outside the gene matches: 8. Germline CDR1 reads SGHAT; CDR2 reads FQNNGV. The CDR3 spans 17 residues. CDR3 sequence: CASRRTSGRVQNNEQFF. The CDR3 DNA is TGTGCCAGCAGGAGGACTAGCGGGAGGGTCCAAAACAATGAGCAGTTCTTC.

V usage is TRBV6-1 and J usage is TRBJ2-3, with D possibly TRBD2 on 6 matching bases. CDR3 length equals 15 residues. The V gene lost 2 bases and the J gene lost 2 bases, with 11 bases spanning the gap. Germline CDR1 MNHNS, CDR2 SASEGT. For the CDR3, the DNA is TGTGCCAGCAGTGAACTAACTAGCTACACAGATACGCAGTATTTT. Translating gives CASSELTSYTDTQYF.

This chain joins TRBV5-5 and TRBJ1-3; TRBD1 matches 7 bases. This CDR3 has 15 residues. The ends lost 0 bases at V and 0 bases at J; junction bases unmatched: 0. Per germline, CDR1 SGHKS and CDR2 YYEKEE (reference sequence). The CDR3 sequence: CASSLGTGSGNTIYF. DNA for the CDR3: TGTGCCAGCAGCTTGGGGACAGGCTCTGGAAACACCATATATTTT. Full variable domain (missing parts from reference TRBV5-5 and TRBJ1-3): DAGVTQSPTHLIKTRGQQVTLRCSPISGHKSVSWYQQVLGQGPQFIFQYYEKEERGRGNFPDRFSARQFPNYSSELNVNALLLGDSALYLCASSLGTGSGNTIYFGEGSWLTVV.

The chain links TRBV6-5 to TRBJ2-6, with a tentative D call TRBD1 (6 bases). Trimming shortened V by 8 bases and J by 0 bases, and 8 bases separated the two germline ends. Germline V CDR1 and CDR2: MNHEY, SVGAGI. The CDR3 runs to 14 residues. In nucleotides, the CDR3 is TGTGCCAGCTTGGGGGCCTCTGGGGCCAACGTCCTGACTTTC. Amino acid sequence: CASLGASGANVLTF.

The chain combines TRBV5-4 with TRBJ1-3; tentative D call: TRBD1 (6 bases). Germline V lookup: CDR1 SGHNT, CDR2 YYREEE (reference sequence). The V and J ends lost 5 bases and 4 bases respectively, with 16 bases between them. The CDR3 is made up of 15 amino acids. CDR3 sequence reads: CASREGSGAGNTIYF. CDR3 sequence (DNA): TGTGCCAGCAGAGAAGGATCAGGGGCCGGAAACACCATATATTTT.